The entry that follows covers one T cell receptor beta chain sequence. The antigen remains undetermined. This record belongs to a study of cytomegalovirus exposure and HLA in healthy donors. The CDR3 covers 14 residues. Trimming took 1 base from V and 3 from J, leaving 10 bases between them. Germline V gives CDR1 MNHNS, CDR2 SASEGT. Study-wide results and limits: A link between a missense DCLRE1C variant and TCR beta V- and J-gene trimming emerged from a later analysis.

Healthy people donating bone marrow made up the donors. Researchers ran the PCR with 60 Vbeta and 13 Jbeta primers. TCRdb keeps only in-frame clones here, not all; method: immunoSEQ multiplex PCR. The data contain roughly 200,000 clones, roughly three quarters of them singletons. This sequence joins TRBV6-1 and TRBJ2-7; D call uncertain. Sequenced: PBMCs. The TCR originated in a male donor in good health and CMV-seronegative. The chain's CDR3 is CASSEGQLYYEQYF. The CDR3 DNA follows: TGTGCCAGCAGTGAAGGTCAGTTATACTACGAGCAGTACTTC.